This is a list of T cell receptor beta chains from one sample in a study of blood T cell repertoires in COVID-19. Some clones are missing from TCRdb's copy, which holds only in-frame ones; the method was immunoSEQ multiplex PCR. The data contain about 130,000 clones, roughly 80% of them singletons. The material sequenced was peripheral blood. The receptors shown here come from a woman aged 80 or over with acute or convalescent COVID-19. Both conserved end residues are trimmed from each CDR3.

j_call v_call cdr3_aa
TRBJ2-7 TRBV7-3 ASSPGGGGRNEQY
TRBJ2-5 TRBV4-1 ASSQDSGRGGGETQY
TRBJ1-5 TRBV19 ASKTGRGQNQPQH
TRBJ1-6 TRBV7-6 ASSSAGGRRNSPLH
TRBJ1-3 TRBV2 ASRDPGQGSGNTIY
TRBJ2-3 TRBV5-4 ASSLWQGTDTQY
TRBJ1-6 TRBV5-1 ASSSPEEPLH
TRBJ1-1 TRBV30 AWSPYEVTEAF
TRBJ1-4 TRBV5-1 ASSLGQATNEKLF
TRBJ1-2 TRBV9 ASSASGTGTNYGYT
TRBJ1-1 TRBV28 ASRRRAFNTEAF
TRBJ1-4 TRBV18 ASSPWTGATNEKLF
TRBJ1-6 TRBV2 ASSATGTGSPLH
TRBJ2-3 TRBV19 ASSTFTDTQY
TRBJ1-1 TRBV30 AWTPTHATEAF
TRBJ1-6 TRBV7-2 ASSPGGSGGPPLH
TRBJ1-5 TRBV11-3 ASTPVISNQPQH
TRBJ1-1 TRBV30 AWNSGGPEGF
TRBJ1-5 TRBV7-2 ASSPRESGQPQH
TRBJ2-7 TRBV3-1/TRBV3-2 ASSQGEGAYEQY
TRBJ1-2 TRBV25-1 ASSESGAGGYT
TRBJ1-1 TRBV11-2 ASSSTTTTEAF